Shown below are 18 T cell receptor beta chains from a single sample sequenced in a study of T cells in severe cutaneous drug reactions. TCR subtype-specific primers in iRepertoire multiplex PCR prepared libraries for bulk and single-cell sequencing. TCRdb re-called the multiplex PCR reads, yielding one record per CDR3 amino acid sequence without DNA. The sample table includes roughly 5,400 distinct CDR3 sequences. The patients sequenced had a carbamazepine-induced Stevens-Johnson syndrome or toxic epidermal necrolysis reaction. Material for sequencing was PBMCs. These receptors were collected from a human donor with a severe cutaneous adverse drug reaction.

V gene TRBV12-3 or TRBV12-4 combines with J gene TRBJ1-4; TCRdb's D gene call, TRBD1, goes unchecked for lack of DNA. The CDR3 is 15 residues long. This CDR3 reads CASSWGRNQNEKLFF.

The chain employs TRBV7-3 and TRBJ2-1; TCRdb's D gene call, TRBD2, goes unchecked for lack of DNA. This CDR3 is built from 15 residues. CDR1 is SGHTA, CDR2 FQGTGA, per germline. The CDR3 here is CASSLRRESRNEQFF.

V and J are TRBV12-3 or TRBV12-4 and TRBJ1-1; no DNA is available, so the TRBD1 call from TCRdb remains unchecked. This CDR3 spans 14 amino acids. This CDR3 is CASSGTGEPTEAFF.

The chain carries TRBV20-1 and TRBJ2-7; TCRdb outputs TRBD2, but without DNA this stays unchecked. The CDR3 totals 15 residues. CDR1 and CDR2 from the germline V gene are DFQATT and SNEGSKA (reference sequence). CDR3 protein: CSATERLAGSAEQYF.

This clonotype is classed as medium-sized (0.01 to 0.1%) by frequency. The CDR3 is CASSLGGGGYGYTF. This chain joins TRBV4-1 and TRBJ1-2. From germline, CDR1 is MGHRA and CDR2 YSYEKL. The CDR3 is made up of 14 amino acids.

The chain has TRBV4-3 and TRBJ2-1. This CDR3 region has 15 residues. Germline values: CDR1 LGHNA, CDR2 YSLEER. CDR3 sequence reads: CASSQVPEPYNEQFF.

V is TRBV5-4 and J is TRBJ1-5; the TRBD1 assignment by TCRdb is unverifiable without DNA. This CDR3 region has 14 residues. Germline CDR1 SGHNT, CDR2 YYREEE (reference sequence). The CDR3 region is CASSLPGSGQPQHF.

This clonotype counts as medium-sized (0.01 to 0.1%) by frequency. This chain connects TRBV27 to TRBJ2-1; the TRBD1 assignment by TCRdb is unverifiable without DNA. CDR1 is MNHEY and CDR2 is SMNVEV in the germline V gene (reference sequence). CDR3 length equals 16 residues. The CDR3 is CASHLSAPSSYNEQFF.

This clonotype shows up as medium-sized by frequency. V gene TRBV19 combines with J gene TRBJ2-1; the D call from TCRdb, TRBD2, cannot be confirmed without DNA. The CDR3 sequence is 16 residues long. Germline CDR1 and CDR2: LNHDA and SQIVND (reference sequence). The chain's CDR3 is CASSHQLAGVRNEQFF.

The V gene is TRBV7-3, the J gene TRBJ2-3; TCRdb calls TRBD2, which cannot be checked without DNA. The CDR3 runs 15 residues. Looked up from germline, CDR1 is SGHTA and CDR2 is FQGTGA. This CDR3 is CASSLVAGEADTQYF. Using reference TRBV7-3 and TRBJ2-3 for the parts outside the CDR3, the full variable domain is GAGVSQTPSNKVTEKGKYVELRCDPISGHTALYWYRQSLGQGPEFLIYFQGTGAADDSGLPNDRFFAVRPEGSVSTLKIQRTERGDSAVYLCASSLVAGEADTQYFGPGTRLTVL.

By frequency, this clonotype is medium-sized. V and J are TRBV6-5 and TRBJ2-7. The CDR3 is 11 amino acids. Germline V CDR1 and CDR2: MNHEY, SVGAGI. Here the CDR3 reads CASSYSTEQYF.

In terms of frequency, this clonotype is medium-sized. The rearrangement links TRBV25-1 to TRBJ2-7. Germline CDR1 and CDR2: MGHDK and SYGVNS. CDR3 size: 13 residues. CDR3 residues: CASSFMDGYEQYF.

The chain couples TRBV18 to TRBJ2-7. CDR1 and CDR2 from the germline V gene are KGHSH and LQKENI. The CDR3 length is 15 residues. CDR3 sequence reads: CASSPDDRTSYEQYF.

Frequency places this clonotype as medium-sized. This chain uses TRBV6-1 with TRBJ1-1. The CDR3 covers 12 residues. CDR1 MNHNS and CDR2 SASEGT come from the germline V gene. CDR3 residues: CASRGFNTEAFF.

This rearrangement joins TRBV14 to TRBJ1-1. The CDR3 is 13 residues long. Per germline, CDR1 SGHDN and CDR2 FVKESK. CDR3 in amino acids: CASSQDFGTEAFF.

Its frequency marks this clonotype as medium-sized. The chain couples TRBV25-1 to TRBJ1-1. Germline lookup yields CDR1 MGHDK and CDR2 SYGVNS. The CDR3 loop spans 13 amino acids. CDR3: CASNGGGGTEAFF.

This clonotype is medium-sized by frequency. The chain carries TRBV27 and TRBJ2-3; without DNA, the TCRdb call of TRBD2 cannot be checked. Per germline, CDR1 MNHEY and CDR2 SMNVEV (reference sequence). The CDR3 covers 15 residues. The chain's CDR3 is CASSHSGGGTDTQYF.

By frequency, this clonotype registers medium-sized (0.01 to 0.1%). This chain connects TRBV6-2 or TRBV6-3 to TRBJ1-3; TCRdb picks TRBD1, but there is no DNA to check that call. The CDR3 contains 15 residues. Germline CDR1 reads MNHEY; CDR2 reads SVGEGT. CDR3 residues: CASSRDTFSGNTIYF.